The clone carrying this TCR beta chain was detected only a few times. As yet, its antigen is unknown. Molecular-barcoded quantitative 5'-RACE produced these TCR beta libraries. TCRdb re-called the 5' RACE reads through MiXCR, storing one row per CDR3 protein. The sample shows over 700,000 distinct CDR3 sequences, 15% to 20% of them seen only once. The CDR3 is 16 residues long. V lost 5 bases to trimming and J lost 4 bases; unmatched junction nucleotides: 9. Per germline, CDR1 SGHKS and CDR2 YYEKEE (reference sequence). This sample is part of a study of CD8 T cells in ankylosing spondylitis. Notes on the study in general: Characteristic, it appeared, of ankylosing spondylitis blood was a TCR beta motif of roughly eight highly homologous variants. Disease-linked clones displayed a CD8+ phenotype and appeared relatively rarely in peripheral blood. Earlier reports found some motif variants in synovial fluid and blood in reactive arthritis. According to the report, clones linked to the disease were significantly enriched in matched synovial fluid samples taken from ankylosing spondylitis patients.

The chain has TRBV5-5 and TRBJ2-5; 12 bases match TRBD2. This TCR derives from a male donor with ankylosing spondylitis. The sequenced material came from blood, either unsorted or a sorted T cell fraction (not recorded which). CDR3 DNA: TGTGCCAGCAGATTCCGGACTAGCGGGACCGGAGAGACCCAGTACTTC. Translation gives CASRFRTSGTGETQYF.